This TCR beta chain was recovered during a study of OX40 agonist ivuxolimab in advanced cancers. Study-wide background: Partial responses were achieved by three patients, of whom one had hepatocellular carcinoma and two had cutaneous melanoma.

The V gene's germline CDR1 is MNHNY and CDR2 SVGAGI (reference sequence). Between the trimmed V and J ends, which lost 2 bases and 4 bases, there was a span of 12 bases. This CDR3 region has 15 residues. With respect to this clone: Its cognate antigen is unknown.

Assay: immunoSEQ multiplex PCR; the TCRdb copy retains only in-frame clones and omits some. The sample has 40,000 to 60,000 clones, 85% to 90% seen once. Findings of the study overall: Expanded clones belonging to CD8+ T cells outnumbered, on average, those of CD4+.

The clonotype comes from an adult with an advanced solid tumor such as melanoma, head and neck, liver or kidney cancer. This specimen was CD4+ or CD8+ T cells sorted from blood, taken in a trial of the OX40 agonist ivuxolimab. The chain couples TRBV6-6 to TRBJ2-1; a weak D match, TRBD2 (5 bases). CDR3 sequence: CASSYLPGKYNEQFF. As DNA, the CDR3 is TGTGCCAGCAGTTACCTTCCCGGGAAGTACAATGAGCAGTTCTTC.